This T cell receptor (beta chain) was profiled in a study of neoadjuvant anti-PD-1 for oral cavity cancer. For the study at large: Non-progressing patients received a fourth nivolumab dose near day 43, then surgery on days 50-56.

Trimming removed 2 bases at V and 1 base at J, with 9 bases between. CDR1 SGHTA and CDR2 FQGTGA come from the germline V gene. This CDR3 is built from 14 residues. Most tumor samples had around 4.5 ug input DNA in two replicates. Data came from immunoSEQ multiplex PCR; TCRdb stores just in-frame clones and leaves some out. The repertoire holds about 37,000 clones, with more than 35% as singletons. Details on this clone: The antigen is not known.

Noted time point: after neoadjuvant nivolumab, at surgical resection. The study, taken as a whole, reports: Higher pretreatment blood Treg/Th17 ratios correlated with higher pretreatment blood and lower post-treatment tumor TCRbeta clonality. Each response group had just a few patients in TCR analyses.

The chain recombines TRBV7-3 with TRBJ2-7, with D tentatively TRBD1 (5 bases). The TCR originated in a person between 40 and 79 years old with oral cavity squamous cell carcinoma. This specimen was tumor tissue, taken after nivolumab (anti-PD-1) treatment. This CDR3 reads CASSLLDKSYEQYF. CDR3 DNA sequence: TGTGCCAGCAGCTTACTGGACAAATCCTACGAGCAGTACTTC.